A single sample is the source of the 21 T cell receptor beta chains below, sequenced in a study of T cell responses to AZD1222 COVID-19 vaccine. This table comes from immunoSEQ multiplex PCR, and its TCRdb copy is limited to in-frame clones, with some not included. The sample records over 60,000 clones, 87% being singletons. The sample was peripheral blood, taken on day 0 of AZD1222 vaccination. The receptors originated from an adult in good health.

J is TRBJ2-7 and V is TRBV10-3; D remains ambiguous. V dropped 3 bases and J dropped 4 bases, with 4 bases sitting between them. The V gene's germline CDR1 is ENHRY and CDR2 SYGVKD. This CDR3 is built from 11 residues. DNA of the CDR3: TGTGCCATCAGTGATTATTACGAGCAGTACTTC. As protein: CAISDYYEQYF.

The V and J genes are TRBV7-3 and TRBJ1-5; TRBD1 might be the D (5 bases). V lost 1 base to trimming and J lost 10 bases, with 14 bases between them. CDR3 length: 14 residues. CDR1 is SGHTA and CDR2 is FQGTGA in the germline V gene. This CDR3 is CASSLNVRGIPQHF. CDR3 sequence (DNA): TGTGCCAGCAGCTTAAATGTCCGGGGCATACCCCAGCATTTT.

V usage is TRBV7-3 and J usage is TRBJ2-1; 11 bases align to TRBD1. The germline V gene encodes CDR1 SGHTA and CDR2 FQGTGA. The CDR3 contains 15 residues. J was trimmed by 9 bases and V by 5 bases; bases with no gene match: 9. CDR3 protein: CASSLGQGARAEQFF. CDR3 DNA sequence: TGTGCCAGCAGCCTAGGACAGGGGGCGCGGGCTGAGCAGTTCTTC.

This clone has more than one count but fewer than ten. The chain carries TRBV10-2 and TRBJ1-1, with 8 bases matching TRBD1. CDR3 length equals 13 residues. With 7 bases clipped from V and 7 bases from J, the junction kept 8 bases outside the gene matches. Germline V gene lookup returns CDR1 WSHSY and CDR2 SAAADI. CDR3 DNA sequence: TGCGCCAGCAATGTGAGACAGGGGAATGAAGCTTTCTTT. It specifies CASNVRQGNEAFF.

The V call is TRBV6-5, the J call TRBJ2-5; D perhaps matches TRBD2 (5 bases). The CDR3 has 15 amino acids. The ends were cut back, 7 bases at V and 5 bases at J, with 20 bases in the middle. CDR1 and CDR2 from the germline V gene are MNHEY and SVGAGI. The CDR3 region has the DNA TGTGCCAGCACCACATCAGGCGGCCGAGGGGAGACCCAGTACTTC. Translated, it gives CASTTSGGRGETQYF.

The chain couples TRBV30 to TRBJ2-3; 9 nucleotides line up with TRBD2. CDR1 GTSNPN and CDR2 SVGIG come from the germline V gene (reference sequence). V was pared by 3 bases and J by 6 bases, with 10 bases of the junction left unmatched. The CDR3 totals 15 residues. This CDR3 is CAWRTAGGPGDTQYF. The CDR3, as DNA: TGTGCCTGGAGAACGGCGGGGGGGCCGGGGGATACGCAGTATTTT.

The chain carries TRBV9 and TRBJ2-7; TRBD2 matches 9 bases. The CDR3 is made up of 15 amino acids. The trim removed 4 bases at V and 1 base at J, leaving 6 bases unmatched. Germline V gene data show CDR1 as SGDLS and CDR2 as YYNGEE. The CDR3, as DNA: TGTGCCAGCAGCCCAAGCGGGGGGTCTTCCTACGAGCAGTACTTC. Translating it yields CASSPSGGSSYEQYF. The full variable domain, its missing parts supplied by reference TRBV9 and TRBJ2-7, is DSGVTQTPKHLITATGQRVTLRCSPRSGDLSVYWYQQSLDQGLQFLIQYYNGEERAKGNILERFSAQQFPDLHSELNLSSLELGDSALYFCASSPSGGSSYEQYFGPGTRLTVT.

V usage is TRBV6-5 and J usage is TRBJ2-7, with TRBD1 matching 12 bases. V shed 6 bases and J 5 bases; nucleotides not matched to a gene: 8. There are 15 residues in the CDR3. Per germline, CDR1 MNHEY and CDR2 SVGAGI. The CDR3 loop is CASRRSGTGGNEQYF. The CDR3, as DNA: TGTGCCAGCAGACGGTCCGGGACAGGGGGCAACGAGCAGTACTTC.

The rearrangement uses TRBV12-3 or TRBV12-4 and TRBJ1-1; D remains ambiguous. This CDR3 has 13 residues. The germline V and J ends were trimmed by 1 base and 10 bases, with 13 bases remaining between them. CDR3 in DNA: TGTGCCAGCAGTTTAGGGCTCCCTGGGAGAGCTTTCTTT. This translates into CASSLGLPGRAFF.

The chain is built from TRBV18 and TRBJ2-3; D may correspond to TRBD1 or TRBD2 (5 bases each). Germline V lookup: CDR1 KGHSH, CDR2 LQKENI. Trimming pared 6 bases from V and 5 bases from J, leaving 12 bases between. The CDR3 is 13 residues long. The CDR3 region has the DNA TGTGCCAGCTCGACAGAGGGGAGAGATACGCAGTATTTT. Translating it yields CASSTEGRDTQYF.

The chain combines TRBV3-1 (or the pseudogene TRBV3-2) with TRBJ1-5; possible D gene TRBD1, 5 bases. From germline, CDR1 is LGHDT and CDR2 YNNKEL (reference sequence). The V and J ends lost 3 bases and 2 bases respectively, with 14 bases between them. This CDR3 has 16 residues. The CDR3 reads CASSQPRDGRNQPQHF. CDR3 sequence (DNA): TGTGCCAGCAGCCAGCCACGGGACGGCCGCAATCAGCCCCAGCATTTT.

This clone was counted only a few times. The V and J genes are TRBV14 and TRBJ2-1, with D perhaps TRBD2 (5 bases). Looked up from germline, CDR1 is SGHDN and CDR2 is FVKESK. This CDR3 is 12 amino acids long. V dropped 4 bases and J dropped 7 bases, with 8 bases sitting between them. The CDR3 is CASSLERNEQFF. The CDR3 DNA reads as TGTGCCAGCAGCCTGGAGCGGAATGAGCAGTTCTTC.

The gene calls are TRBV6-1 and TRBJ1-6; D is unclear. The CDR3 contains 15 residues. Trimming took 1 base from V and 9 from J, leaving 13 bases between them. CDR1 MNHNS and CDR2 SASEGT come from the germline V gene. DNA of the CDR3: TGTGCCAGCAGTGAAGAGTACGCGTGGGGTTCACCCCTCCACTTT. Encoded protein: CASSEEYAWGSPLHF.

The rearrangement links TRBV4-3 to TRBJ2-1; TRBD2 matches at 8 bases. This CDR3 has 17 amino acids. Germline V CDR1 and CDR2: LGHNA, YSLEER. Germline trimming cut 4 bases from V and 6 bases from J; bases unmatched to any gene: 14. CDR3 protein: CASSLGYGSSGGNEQFF. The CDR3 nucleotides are TGCGCCAGCAGCCTCGGGTACGGCTCGAGCGGGGGCAATGAGCAGTTCTTC.

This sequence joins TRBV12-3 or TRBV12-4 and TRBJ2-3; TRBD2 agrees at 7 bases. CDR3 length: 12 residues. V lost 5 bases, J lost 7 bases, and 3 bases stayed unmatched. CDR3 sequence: CASSPLANTQYF. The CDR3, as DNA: TGTGCCAGCAGTCCACTAGCGAATACGCAGTATTTT.

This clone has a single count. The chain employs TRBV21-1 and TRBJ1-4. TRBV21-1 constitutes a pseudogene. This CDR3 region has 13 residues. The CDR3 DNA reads TGTGCCAGCAGCGTCCGGCTTAATGAAAAACTGTTTTTT. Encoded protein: CASSVRLNEKLFF.

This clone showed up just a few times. CDR3: CATRQEPNSPLHF. CDR3 bases: TGTGCCACCAGACAGGAACCAAATTCACCCCTCCACTTT. The chain links TRBV15 to TRBJ1-6, with a tentative D call TRBD1 (5 bases). Germline CDR1 reads LNHNV; CDR2 reads YYDKDF (reference sequence). Trimming left V 6 bases short and J 7 bases short, with 10 bases between. The CDR3 is 13 amino acids. Full variable domain (rest looked up from reference TRBV15 and TRBJ1-6): DAMVIQNPRYQVTQFGKPVTLSCSQTLNHNVMYWYQQKSSQAPKLLFHYYDKDFNNEADTPDNFQSRRPNTSFCFLDIRSPGLGDTAMYLCATRQEPNSPLHFGNGTRLTVT.

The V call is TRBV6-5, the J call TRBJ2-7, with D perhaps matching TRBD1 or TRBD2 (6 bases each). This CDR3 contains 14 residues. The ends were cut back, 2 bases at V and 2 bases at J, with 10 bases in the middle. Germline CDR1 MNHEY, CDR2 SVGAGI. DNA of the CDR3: TGTGCCAGCAGTTACGCCGGGGGCCCCTACGAGCAGTACTTC. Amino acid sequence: CASSYAGGPYEQYF.

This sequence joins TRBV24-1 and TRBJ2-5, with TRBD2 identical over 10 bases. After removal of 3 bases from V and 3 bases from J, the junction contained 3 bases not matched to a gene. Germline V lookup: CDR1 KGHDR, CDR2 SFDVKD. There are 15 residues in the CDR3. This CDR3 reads CATSDPSGGKETQYF. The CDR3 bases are TGTGCCACCAGTGATCCTAGCGGGGGTAAAGAGACCCAGTACTTC.

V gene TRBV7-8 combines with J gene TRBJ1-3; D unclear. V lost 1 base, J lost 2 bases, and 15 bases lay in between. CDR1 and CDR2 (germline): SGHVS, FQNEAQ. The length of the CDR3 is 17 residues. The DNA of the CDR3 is TGTGCCAGCAGCTTAGTAATGAGGGAGAAGGCTGGAAACACCATATATTTT. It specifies CASSLVMREKAGNTIYF.

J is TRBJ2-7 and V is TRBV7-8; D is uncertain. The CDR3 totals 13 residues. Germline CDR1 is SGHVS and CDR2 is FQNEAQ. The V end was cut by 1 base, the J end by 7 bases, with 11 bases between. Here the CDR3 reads CASSLGRIQEQYF. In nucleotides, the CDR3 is TGTGCCAGCAGCTTAGGGCGGATTCAAGAGCAGTACTTC.